This TCR beta chain was obtained from a study of T cell changes during pregnancy in multiple sclerosis. CDR1 is LNHDA and CDR2 is SQIVND in the germline V gene (reference sequence). CDR3 size: 12 residues. Trimming cost V 9 bases and J 9 bases, with 15 bases left between them. TCRdb's copy holds only in-frame clones and misses some; the assay was immunoSEQ multiplex PCR. The table records approximately 23,000 clones, around 89% of them present only once. The receptor's source is a female donor with multiple sclerosis, enrolled in a pregnancy study. The sample was CD8+ T cells from peripheral blood mononuclear cells, taken in the first trimester of pregnancy. This chain connects TRBV19 to TRBJ2-1; no definite D call. The CDR3 DNA reads TGTGCCAGCACCAGTGTGATTGGTGAGCAGTTCTTC. Its translation is CASTSVIGEQFF.